These 16 T cell receptor beta chains were sequenced from one sample in a study of blood T cell repertoires in COVID-19. Method: immunoSEQ multiplex PCR; TCRdb's copy keeps in-frame clones and lacks some. This sample yields roughly 100,000 clones, of which approximately 80% are seen a single time; around 15% belongs to the top ten. Sequenced material: peripheral blood. Receptor source: a woman aged 55 to 70 with acute or convalescent COVID-19.

This clone occurred a few times. CDR3 sequence (DNA): TGTGCCAGCAGCTTATCGGACAGCGAGAATTCACCCCTCCACTTT. Protein: CASSLSDSENSPLHF. The V gene is TRBV7-3, the J gene TRBJ1-6; a weak D match, TRBD1 (6 bases). Per the germline V gene, CDR1 is SGHTA and CDR2 is FQGTGA. The CDR3 is made up of 15 amino acids. With 2 bases removed from V and 7 bases from J, the gap between germline ends came to 12 bases. The full variable domain, in which reference TRBV7-3 and TRBJ1-6 provide the parts outside the CDR3, is GAGVSQTPSNKVTEKGKYVELRCDPISGHTALYWYRQSLGQGPEFLIYFQGTGAADDSGLPNDRFFAVRPEGSVSTLKIQRTERGDSAVYLCASSLSDSENSPLHFGNGTRLTVT.

This rearrangement joins TRBV30 to TRBJ1-6; no clear D. CDR1 and CDR2 (germline): GTSNPN, SVGIG (reference sequence). Trimming took off 0 bases at V and 3 bases at J, with 15 bases between the two ends. The CDR3 length is 17 residues. The DNA for the CDR3 is TGTGCCTGGAGTGTAGGTCGGGATGGGAACTATAATTCACCCCTCCACTTT. This gives the protein CAWSVGRDGNYNSPLHF. Combining the CDR3 with reference TRBV30 and TRBJ1-6 gives the whole variable domain SQTIHQWPATLVQPVGSPLSLECTVEGTSNPNLYWYRQAAGRGLQLLFYSVGIGQISSEVPQNLSASRPQDRQFILSSKKLLLSDSGFYLCAWSVGRDGNYNSPLHFGNGTRLTVT.

Details on this clone: This specimen includes other DNA sequences encoding the same CDR3. The chain is built from TRBV29-1 and TRBJ2-2; 7 nucleotides agree with TRBD1. The CDR3 extends over 12 amino acids. Germline V gene sequence: CDR1 SQVTM, CDR2 ANQGSEA. J gave up 5 bases and V 3 bases, and 0 bases lay outside the gene matches. The CDR3 here is CSVDRGTGELFF. CDR3 DNA: TGCAGCGTTGACAGGGGGACCGGGGAGCTGTTTTTT.

This chain links TRBV18 with TRBJ2-3; 12 bases agree with TRBD2. The germline gives CDR1 KGHSH, CDR2 LQKENI. V gave up 1 base and J gave up 1 base; unmatched junction bases: 15. The CDR3 is 21 residues long. In nucleotides, the CDR3 is TGTGCCAGCTCACCACTCCCCCTAGCGGGAGGGCCTAGCGGAGGCACAGATACGCAGTATTTT. Its protein product is CASSPLPLAGGPSGGTDTQYF.

The V and J genes are TRBV10-3 and TRBJ1-3; maybe TRBD1 (5 bases). The CDR3 is made up of 14 amino acids. V shed 2 bases and J shed 3 bases, with 8 bases lying between them. Germline V gives CDR1 ENHRY, CDR2 SYGVKD. CDR3 loop: CAISEQGFGNTIYF. The DNA for the CDR3 is TGTGCCATCAGTGAGCAGGGATTTGGAAACACCATATATTTT.

The V call is TRBV7-2, the J call TRBJ1-2, with a tentative D call TRBD1 (6 bases). The CDR3 runs to 17 residues. Trimming removed 1 base at V and 4 bases at J, with 19 bases between. The germline V gene has CDR1 SGHTA and CDR2 FQGNSA. The CDR3 is CASSLVPGTQRSYGYTF. As DNA, the CDR3 is TGTGCCAGCAGCTTAGTGCCCGGGACACAGAGAAGCTATGGCTACACCTTC.

This chain connects TRBV18 to TRBJ2-5; D remains unclear. Trimming took 4 bases from V and 0 from J, leaving 12 bases between them. The CDR3 is 15 amino acids. Germline CDR1 reads KGHSH; CDR2 reads LQKENI. CDR3 loop: CASSRTQSNQETQYF. The DNA for the CDR3 is TGTGCCAGCTCACGAACACAGTCCAACCAAGAGACCCAGTACTTC.

The chain recombines TRBV18 with TRBJ1-2; D is perhaps TRBD1 (6 bases). Germline assignment: CDR1 KGHSH and CDR2 LQKENI. The CDR3 runs 16 residues. The ends were cut back, 2 bases at V and 2 bases at J, with 15 bases in the middle. The CDR3 loop reads CASSPGLRGLNYGYTF. Here the CDR3 DNA reads TGTGCCAGCTCACCAGGTCTCAGGGGACTAAACTATGGCTACACCTTC.

CDR3 sequence: CASSPDRAAGTDTQYF. In DNA form, the CDR3 reads TGTGCCAGCAGCCCCGACAGGGCTGCTGGCACAGATACGCAGTATTTT. The chain has TRBV7-2 and TRBJ2-3; TRBD1 matches at 7 bases. V shed 5 bases, J shed 1 base, and the junction held 9 bases outside the gene matches. CDR3 length equals 16 residues. Germline assignment: CDR1 SGHTA and CDR2 FQGNSA.

The chain is built from TRBV12-5 and TRBJ1-1; D is uncertain. CDR3 length: 15 amino acids. Germline assignment: CDR1 LGHNT and CDR2 FRNRAP. Trimming stripped 4 bases from V and 4 bases from J, with 16 bases between. CDR3 residues: CASGSPIKRSTEAFF. As DNA, the CDR3 is TGTGCTAGTGGTTCACCCATAAAGCGGAGCACTGAAGCTTTCTTT.

The V gene is TRBV4-1, the J gene TRBJ2-5; TRBD2 matches at 9 bases. CDR1 is MGHRA, CDR2 YSYEKL, per germline. The CDR3 totals 15 residues. Losses at the gene ends were 4 bases for V and 5 bases for J; bases not matched to a gene: 8. The CDR3 DNA reads as TGCGCCAGCAGCCGAGAAGCGGGGGGATATGAGACCCAGTACTTC. Translation: CASSREAGGYETQYF.

The CDR3: CASSPVGQGISTGELFF. CDR3 coding DNA: TGCGCCAGCAGTCCTGTCGGACAGGGAATTTCCACCGGGGAGCTGTTTTTT. This chain joins TRBV5-1 and TRBJ2-2; 8 bases are shared with TRBD1. The CDR3 consists of 17 residues. CDR1 and CDR2 (germline): SGHRS, YFSETQ. V gave up 5 bases and J gave up 4 bases; unmatched junction bases: 13.

The chain links TRBV30 to TRBJ1-2, with 7 bases lining up with TRBD1. The CDR3 contains 13 residues. Per germline, CDR1 GTSNPN and CDR2 SVGIG (reference sequence). V gave up 2 bases and J gave up 2 bases; unmatched junction bases: 2. CDR3 DNA: TGTGCCTGGAGTAAGGACAGGAACTATGGCTACACCTTC. Its translation: CAWSKDRNYGYTF.

The chain is built from TRBV7-2 and TRBJ1-5; D might be TRBD1 (6 bases). The CDR3 runs 17 residues. The V end lost 1 base, the J end lost 6 bases, and 19 bases lay between the germline ends. Germline V gene lookup returns CDR1 SGHTA and CDR2 FQGNSA. CDR3 in amino acids: CASSLGTLTPGAQPQHF. The CDR3, as DNA: TGTGCCAGCAGCTTAGGAACCCTCACCCCAGGGGCTCAGCCCCAGCATTTT.

The V and J genes are TRBV27 and TRBJ1-2, with D hard to call. Trimming shortened V by 2 bases and J by 7 bases, and 11 bases separated the two germline ends. This CDR3 is built from 13 residues. CDR1 MNHEY and CDR2 SMNVEV come from the germline V gene (reference sequence). CDR3 loop: CASSLLDNRGYTF. The DNA for the CDR3 is TGTGCCAGCAGTTTACTAGATAATCGTGGCTACACCTTC.

The chain couples TRBV30 to TRBJ1-6; D might be TRBD1 (5 bases). CDR1 GTSNPN and CDR2 SVGIG come from the germline V gene (reference sequence). V lost 1 base to trimming and J lost 6 bases, with 7 bases between them. This CDR3 comprises 13 residues. Here the CDR3 DNA reads TGTGCCTGGAGTGGGCAGGGTAATTCACCCCTCCACTTT. Translated, it gives CAWSGQGNSPLHF.